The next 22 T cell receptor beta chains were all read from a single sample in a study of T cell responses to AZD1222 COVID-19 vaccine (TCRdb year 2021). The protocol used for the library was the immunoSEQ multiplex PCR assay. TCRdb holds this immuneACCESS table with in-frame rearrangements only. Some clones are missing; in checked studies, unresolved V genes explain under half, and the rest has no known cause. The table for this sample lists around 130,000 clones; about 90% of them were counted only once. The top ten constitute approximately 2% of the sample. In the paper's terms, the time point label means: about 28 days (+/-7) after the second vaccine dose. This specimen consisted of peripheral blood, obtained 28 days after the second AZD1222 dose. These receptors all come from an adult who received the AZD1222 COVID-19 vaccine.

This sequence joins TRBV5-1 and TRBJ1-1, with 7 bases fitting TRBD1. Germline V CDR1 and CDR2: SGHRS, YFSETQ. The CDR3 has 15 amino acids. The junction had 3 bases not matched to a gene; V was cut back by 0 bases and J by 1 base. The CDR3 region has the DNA TGCGCCAGCAGCTTGGGGGGGACAGAGAACACTGAAGCTTTCTTT. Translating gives CASSLGGTENTEAFF.

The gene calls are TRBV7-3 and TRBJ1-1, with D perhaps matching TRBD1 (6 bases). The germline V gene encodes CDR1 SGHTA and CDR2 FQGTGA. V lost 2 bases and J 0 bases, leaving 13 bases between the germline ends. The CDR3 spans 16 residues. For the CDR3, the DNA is TGTGCCAGCAGCTTAGGTGGGGGGACAATGAACACTGAAGCTTTCTTT. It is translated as CASSLGGGTMNTEAFF.

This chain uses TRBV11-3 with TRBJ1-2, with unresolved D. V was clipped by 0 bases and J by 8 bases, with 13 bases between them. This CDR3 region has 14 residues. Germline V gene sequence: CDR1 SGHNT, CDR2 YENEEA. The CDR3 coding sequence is TGTGCCAGCAGCTTAGATGGGCAGGCCCGCGGCTACACCTTC. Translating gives CASSLDGQARGYTF.

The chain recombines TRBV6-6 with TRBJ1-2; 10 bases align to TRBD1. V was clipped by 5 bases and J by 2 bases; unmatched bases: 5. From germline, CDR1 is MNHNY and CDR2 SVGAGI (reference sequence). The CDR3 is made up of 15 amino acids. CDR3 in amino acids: CASSSPGQGNYGYTF. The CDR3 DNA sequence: TGTGCCAGCAGTAGCCCGGGACAGGGGAACTATGGCTACACCTTC.

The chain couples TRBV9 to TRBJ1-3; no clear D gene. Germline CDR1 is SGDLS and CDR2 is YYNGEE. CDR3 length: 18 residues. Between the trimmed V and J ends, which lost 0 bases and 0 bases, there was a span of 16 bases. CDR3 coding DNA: TGTGCCAGCAGCGTAGGTGAGTCTGGCTTCAGCTCTGGAAACACCATATATTTT. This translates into CASSVGESGFSSGNTIYF.

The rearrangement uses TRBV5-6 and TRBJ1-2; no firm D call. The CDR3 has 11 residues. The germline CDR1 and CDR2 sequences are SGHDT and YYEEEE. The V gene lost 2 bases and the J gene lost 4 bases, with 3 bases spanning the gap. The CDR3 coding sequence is TGTGCCAGCAGCTTCGGCTATGGCTACACCTTC. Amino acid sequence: CASSFGYGYTF. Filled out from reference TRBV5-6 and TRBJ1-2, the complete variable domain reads DAGVTQSPTHLIKTRGQQVTLRCSPKSGHDTVSWYQQALGQGPQFIFQYYEEEERQRGNFPDRFSGHQFPNYSSELNVNALLLGDSALYLCASSFGYGYTFGSGTRLTVV.

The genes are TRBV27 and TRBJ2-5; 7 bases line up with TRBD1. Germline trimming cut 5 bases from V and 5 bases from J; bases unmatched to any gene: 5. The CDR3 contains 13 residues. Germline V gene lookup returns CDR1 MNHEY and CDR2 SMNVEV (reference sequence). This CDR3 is CASSVDRVETQYF. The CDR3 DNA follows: TGTGCCAGCAGTGTTGACAGGGTTGAGACCCAGTACTTC.

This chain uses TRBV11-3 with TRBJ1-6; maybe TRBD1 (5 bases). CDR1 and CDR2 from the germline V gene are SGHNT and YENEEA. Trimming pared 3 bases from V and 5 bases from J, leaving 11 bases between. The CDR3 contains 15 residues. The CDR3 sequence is CASSFGTVNNSPLHF. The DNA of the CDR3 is TGTGCCAGCAGCTTCGGGACGGTCAATAATTCACCCCTCCACTTT.

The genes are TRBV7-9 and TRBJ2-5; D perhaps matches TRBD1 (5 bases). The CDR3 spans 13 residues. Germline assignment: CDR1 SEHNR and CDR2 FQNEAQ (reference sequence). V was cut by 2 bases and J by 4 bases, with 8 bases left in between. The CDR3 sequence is CASSLLGAETQYF. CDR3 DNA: TGTGCCAGCAGCTTACTAGGGGCAGAGACCCAGTACTTC. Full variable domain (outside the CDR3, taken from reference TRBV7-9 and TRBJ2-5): DTGVSQNPRHKITKRGQNVTFRCDPISEHNRLYWYRQTLGQGPEFLTYFQNEAQLEKSRLLSDRFSAERPKGSFSTLEIQRTEQGDSAMYLCASSLLGAETQYFGPGTRLLVL.

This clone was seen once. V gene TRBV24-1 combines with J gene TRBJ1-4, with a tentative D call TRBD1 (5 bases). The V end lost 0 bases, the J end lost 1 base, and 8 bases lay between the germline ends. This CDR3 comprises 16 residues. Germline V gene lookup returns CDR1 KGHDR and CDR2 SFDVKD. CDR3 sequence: CATSDLLGETNEKLFF. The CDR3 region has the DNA TGTGCCACCAGTGATTTGCTAGGGGAAACTAATGAAAAACTGTTTTTT.

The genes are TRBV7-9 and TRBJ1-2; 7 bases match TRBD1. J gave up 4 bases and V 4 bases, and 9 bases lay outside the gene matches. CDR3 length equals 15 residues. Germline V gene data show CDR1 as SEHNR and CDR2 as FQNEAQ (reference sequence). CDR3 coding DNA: TGTGCCAGCAGCTCATCTCGGACAGGTTCCTATGGCTACACCTTC. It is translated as CASSSSRTGSYGYTF. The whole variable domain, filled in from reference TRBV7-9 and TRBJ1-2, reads DTGVSQNPRHKITKRGQNVTFRCDPISEHNRLYWYRQTLGQGPEFLTYFQNEAQLEKSRLLSDRFSAERPKGSFSTLEIQRTEQGDSAMYLCASSSSRTGSYGYTFGSGTRLTVV.

The CDR3 is CASSQGTNRRTGDGYTF. Here the CDR3 DNA reads TGTGCCAGCAGCCAAGGGACAAATCGGCGGACAGGGGATGGCTACACCTTC. This chain uses TRBV14 with TRBJ1-2, with TRBD1 matching 9 bases. The germline V gene has CDR1 SGHDN and CDR2 FVKESK. This CDR3 is 17 amino acids long. V lost 1 base to trimming and J lost 6 bases; unmatched junction nucleotides: 12.

CDR3 nucleotides: TGTGCCAGCAGCTTAACGGGACCAAACACAGATACGCAGTATTTT. Its translation: CASSLTGPNTDTQYF. The rearrangement uses TRBV7-2 and TRBJ2-3; the D call may be TRBD1 or TRBD2 (5 bases each). The CDR3 extends over 15 amino acids. Germline V gene sequence: CDR1 SGHTA, CDR2 FQGNSA. The V and J ends lost 2 bases and 2 bases respectively, with 11 bases between them. Looking up the rest from reference TRBV7-2 and TRBJ2-3 gives the full variable domain: GAGVSQSPSNKVTEKGKDVELRCDPISGHTALYWYRQSLGQGLEFLIYFQGNSAPDKSGLPSDRFSAERTGGSVSTLTIQRTQQEDSAVYLCASSLTGPNTDTQYFGPGTRLTVL.

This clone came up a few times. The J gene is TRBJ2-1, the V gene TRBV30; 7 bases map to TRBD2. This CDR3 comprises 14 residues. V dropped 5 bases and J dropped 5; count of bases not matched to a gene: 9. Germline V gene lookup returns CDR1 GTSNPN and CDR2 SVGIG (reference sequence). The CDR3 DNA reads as TGTGCCTGGTTTCGGGGGGTAGGGCACAATGAGCAGTTCTTC. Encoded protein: CAWFRGVGHNEQFF.

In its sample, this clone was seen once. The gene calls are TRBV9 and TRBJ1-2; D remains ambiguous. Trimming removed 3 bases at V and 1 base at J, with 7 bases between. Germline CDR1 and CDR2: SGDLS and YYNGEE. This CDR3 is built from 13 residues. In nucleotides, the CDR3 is TGTGCCAGCAGCGAGGCCGTTAACTATGGCTACACCTTC. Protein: CASSEAVNYGYTF.

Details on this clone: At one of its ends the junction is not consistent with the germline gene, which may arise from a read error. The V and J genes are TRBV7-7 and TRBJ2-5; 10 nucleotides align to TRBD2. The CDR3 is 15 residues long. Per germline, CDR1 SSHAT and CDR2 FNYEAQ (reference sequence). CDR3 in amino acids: CASSPGLAAQETQYF. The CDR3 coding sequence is TGTGCTAGCAGTCCTGGACTAGCGGCCCAAGAGACCCAGTACTTC.

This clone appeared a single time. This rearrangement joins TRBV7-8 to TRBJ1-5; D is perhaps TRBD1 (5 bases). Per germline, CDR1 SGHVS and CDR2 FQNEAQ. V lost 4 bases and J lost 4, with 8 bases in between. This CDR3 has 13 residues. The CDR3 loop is CASSSRQNQPQHF. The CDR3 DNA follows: TGTGCCAGCAGCTCGAGACAGAATCAGCCCCAGCATTTT. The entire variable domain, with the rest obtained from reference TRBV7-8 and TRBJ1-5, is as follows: GAGVSQSPRYKVAKRGQDVALRCDPISGHVSLFWYQQALGQGPEFLTYFQNEAQLDKSGLPSDRFFAERPEGSVSTLKIQRTQQEDSAVYLCASSSRQNQPQHFGDGTRLSIL.

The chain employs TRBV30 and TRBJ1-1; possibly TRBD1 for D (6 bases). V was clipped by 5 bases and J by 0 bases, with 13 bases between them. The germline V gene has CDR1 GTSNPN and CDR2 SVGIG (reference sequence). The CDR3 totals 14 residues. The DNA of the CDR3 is TGTGCCTGGTCCCGGACAGATATGAACACTGAAGCTTTCTTT. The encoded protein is CAWSRTDMNTEAFF.

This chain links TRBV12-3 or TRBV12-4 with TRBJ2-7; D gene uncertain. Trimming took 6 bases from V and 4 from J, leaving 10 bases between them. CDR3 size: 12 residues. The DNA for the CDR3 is TGTGCCAGCAGCAGGCTCGAATACGAGCAGTACTTC. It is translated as CASSRLEYEQYF.

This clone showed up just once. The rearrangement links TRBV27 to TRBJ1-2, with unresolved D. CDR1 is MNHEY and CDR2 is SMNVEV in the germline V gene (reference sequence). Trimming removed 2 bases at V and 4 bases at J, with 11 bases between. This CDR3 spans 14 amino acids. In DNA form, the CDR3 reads TGTGCCAGCAGTTTAACATCCGAAGGCTATGGCTACACCTTC. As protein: CASSLTSEGYGYTF.

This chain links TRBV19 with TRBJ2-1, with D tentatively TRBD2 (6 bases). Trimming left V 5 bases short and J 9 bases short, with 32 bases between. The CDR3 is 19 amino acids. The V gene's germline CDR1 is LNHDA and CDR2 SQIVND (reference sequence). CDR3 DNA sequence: TGTGCCAGTAGTGCCGAGCACATTTCGGGACTCAAACTACTGAGTGAGCAGTTCTTC. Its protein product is CASSAEHISGLKLLSEQFF.

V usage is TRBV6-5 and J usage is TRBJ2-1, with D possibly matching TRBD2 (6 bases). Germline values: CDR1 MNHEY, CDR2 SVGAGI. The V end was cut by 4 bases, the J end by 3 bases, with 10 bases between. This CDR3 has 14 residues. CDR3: CASSFQAGYNEQFF. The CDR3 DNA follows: TGTGCCAGCAGTTTCCAAGCGGGCTACAATGAGCAGTTCTTC.